These 14 T cell receptor beta chains originate from one sample sequenced in a study of T cells in women clearing cervical HPV infection. TCRdb keeps only in-frame clones here, not all; method: immunoSEQ multiplex PCR. The sample totals about 36,000 clones. The specimen was blood buffy coat. Receptors were obtained from a woman between 18 and 70 years old with a cervical HPV16 infection that either progressed to CIN3+ or cleared (not recorded which).

As concerns this clone: Read data end 3 residues before the CDR3 end; the end is taken from the germline J gene. The chain employs TRBV7-2 and TRBJ2-1, with 12 bases matching TRBD1. The junction had 6 bases not matched to a gene; V was cut back by 0 bases and J by 9 bases. The CDR3 consists of 16 residues. Looked up from germline, CDR1 is SGHTA and CDR2 is FQGNSA. The CDR3: CASSLAGQGAWSEQFF. The CDR3 DNA, read in part, is TGTGCCAGCAGCTTAGCGGGACAGGGGGCTTGGAGTGAG.

To note about this clone: With the read ending 3 residues before the CDR3 end, the germline J gene is used to fill in that end. The genes are TRBV29-1 and TRBJ2-1; 9 bases agree with TRBD2. V was clipped by 3 bases and J by 4 bases; unmatched bases: 16. Germline V gives CDR1 SQVTM, CDR2 ANQGSEA. CDR3 size: 18 residues. This chain's CDR3 is CSVEPPPPLAGQYNEQFF. The sequenced CDR3 bases are TGCAGCGTTGAGCCCCCCCCTCCCCTAGCGGGACAGTACAATGAG.

About this clone itself: The CDR3 is cut off 3 residues early in the read; its end comes from the germline J gene. The rearrangement joins TRBV30 to TRBJ2-4; TRBD1 aligns across 10 bases. Germline V CDR1 and CDR2: GTSNPN, SVGIG (reference sequence). The length of the CDR3 is 18 residues. The DNA read from the CDR3 is TGTGCCTGGAGTTCCCCCGGTGGGACAGGGGTTCGTAACTATGGT. Its protein product is CAWSSPGGTGVRNYG. In full, the CDR3 reads CAWSSPGGTGVRNYGQYF.

About this clone itself: Coverage ceases 3 residues before the CDR3 finishes, and the germline J gene fills in the end. The V and J genes are TRBV10-3 and TRBJ1-3; 7 nucleotides line up with TRBD1. The CDR3 is 14 residues long. CDR1 is ENHRY, CDR2 SYGVKD, per germline. V shed 11 bases and J 3 bases; nucleotides not matched to a gene: 10. CDR3 amino acids: CAVQNTGVGNTIYF. The CDR3 bases that were read are TGTGCCGTCCAGAACACAGGGGTTGGAAACACC.

On this clone itself: The read ends 3 residues before the CDR3 terminus; that terminus is restored from the germline J gene. J is TRBJ1-1 and V is TRBV7-3; D is unclear. The CDR3 has 14 residues. From germline, CDR1 is SGHTA and CDR2 FQGTGA. The sequenced CDR3 bases are TGTGCCAGCAGCTTAGGAATAGAAGGGCAGGAA. It is translated as CASSLGIEGQE. The complete CDR3 protein is CASSLGIEGQEAFF.

Comment on this clone: Read coverage stops 3 residues before the CDR3 terminus; the germline J gene supplies the remainder. The chain has TRBV18 and TRBJ1-2; 7 bases fit TRBD1. This CDR3 contains 16 residues. Germline lookup yields CDR1 KGHSH and CDR2 LQKENI. The CDR3 loop reads CASSLDRVGGTDTYTF. CDR3 bases read: TGTGCCAGCTCACTCGACAGGGTTGGAGGCACAGATACC.

In the case of this clone: The read terminates 3 residues before the CDR3 end, so the remaining end is supplied by the germline J gene. This rearrangement joins TRBV20-1 to TRBJ1-6, with 10 bases aligning to TRBD1. CDR3 size: 16 residues. Germline V gene lookup returns CDR1 DFQATT and CDR2 SNEGSKA (reference sequence). Unmatched junction bases numbered 3, after V lost 3 bases and J lost 1 base. The sequenced CDR3 bases are TGCAGTGCTAGGGACAGGGGGAGATCCTATAATTCACCC. It is translated as CSARDRGRSYNSP. The whole CDR3 region reads CSARDRGRSYNSPLHF.

Notes on this clone: The sequence runs out 3 residues before the end of the CDR3; the remainder is reconstructed from the germline J gene. The gene calls are TRBV28 and TRBJ2-7; 9 nucleotides line up with TRBD1. The junction had 5 bases not matched to a gene; V was cut back by 5 bases and J by 3 bases. The germline CDR1 and CDR2 sequences are MDHEN and SYDVKM. This CDR3 spans 14 amino acids. The CDR3 bases that were read are TGTGCCAGCAGTCCCGGACAGGGGATCTACGAG. It codes for CASSPGQGIYE. The whole CDR3 protein reads CASSPGQGIYEQYF.

Comments on this clone: The junction shows a germline mismatch at one end, possibly a read error. CDR3 protein: CASSQDAWTGYMNTEAFF. The sequenced CDR3 bases are TGCGCCAGCAGCCAAGATGCTTGGACAGGGTATATGAACACTGAA. The chain employs TRBV4-2 and TRBJ1-1, with 8 bases fitting TRBD1. Read sequence stops 3 residues before the CDR3 end, and the germline J gene provides the missing end. CDR3 length equals 18 residues. Per the germline V gene, CDR1 is LGHNA and CDR2 is YNFKEQ.

As regards this clone: The read ends 3 residues before the CDR3 terminus; that terminus is restored from the germline J gene. The genes are TRBV5-4 and TRBJ1-2; 7 nucleotides align to TRBD1. The germline gives CDR1 SGHNT, CDR2 YYREEE (reference sequence). There are 14 residues in the CDR3. Trimming at V came to 4 bases and at J to 5 bases, leaving 8 bases not matched to a gene. This CDR3 is CASSSPRQGYGYTF. The CDR3 DNA, read in part, is TGTGCCAGCAGCAGTCCGCGACAGGGTTATGGC.

About this clone: Its ends do not fully match the called genes, so a read error is possible. The read terminates 3 residues before the CDR3 end, so the remaining end is supplied by the germline J gene. The chain links TRBV29-1 to TRBJ1-2, with D unclear. Germline lookup yields CDR1 SQVTM and CDR2 ANQGSEA. The CDR3 is made up of 13 amino acids. The sequenced part of the CDR3 DNA is TGCAGCGCTGAACGGGGTCCCTCTGGTGGC. It encodes CSAERGPSGG. The complete CDR3 reads CSAERGPSGGYTF.

As for this clone: An end of the junction differs from the germline gene, which may be a read error. The read ends 3 residues early relative to the CDR3; the germline J gene fills the gap. V and J are TRBV4-2 and TRBJ2-5; TRBD1 matches 9 bases. The CDR3 extends over 15 amino acids. The V gene's germline CDR1 is LGHNA and CDR2 YNFKEQ. CDR3 sequence reads: CASSQDRGAVGTQYF. The CDR3 bases that were read are TGCGCCAGCAGCCAAGACAGGGGGGCCGTGGGGACC.

For this clone: Coverage ceases 3 residues before the CDR3 finishes, and the germline J gene fills in the end. The chain combines TRBV5-1 with TRBJ2-5; 8 bases are shared with TRBD2. The germline CDR1 and CDR2 sequences are SGHRS and YFSETQ. The CDR3 extends over 17 amino acids. With V trimmed by 0 bases and J by 4 bases, 11 bases remained unmatched. The covered CDR3 bases are TGCGCCAGCAGCTTGGTACCAGCGGGAGCCTTGGGAGAGACC. Amino acids: CASSLVPAGALGET. The whole CDR3 sequence reads CASSLVPAGALGETQYF.

In the case of this clone: The read gets to within 3 residues of the CDR3 end, and the germline J gene fills in the rest. V gene TRBV19 combines with J gene TRBJ1-2, with no clear D. Looked up from germline, CDR1 is LNHDA and CDR2 is SQIVND (reference sequence). The CDR3 length is 14 residues. CDR3 residues: CASSIGADTYDYTF. Incomplete CDR3 DNA: TGTGCCAGTAGTATAGGGGCAGACACCTACGAC.